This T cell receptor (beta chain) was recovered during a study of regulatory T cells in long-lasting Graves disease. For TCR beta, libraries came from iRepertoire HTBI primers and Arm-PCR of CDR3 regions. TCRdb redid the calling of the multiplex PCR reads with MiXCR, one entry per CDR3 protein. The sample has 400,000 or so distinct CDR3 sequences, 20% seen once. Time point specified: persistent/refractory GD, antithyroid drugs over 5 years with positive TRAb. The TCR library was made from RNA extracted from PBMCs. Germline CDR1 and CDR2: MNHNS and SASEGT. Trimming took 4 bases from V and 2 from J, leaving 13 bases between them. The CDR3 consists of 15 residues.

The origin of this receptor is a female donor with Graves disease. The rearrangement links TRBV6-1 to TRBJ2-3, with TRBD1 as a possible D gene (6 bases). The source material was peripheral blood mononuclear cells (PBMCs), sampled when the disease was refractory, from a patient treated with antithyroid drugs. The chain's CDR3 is CASSGGQHTTDTQYF. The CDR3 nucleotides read TGTGCCAGCAGTGGCGGACAGCATACCACAGATACGCAGTATTTT.